The rows below give T cell receptor beta chains drawn from one sample of a study of post-analysis software for immune sequencing data. TCRdb passed the PCR reads through MiXCR, listing each CDR3 protein once. The sample has about half a million distinct CDR3 sequences, under 40% seen once; the top ten hold under 7%. The sample comprised blood. These receptors originate from a girl aged 2-17 years with multiple sclerosis. Both conserved end residues are part of each CDR3. The D gene is left open where the match is weak. Clone size is given for some rows only: seen once, a few or many times, or a class if the clone is expanded.

j_call v_call d_call clone_size cdr3_length cdr3_nt cdr3_aa
TRBJ2-7 TRBV15 TRBD1 . 14 TGTGCCACCAGCACTCGGACAGGGCACCCCGAGCAGTACTTC CATSTRTGHPEQYF
TRBJ2-3 TRBV9 . . 17 TGTGCCAGCAGCGTAGATGTCGGCGGAAGACGCACAGATACGCAGTATTTT CASSVDVGGRRTDTQYF
TRBJ1-5 TRBV6-5 TRBD1 . 18 TGTGCCAGCAGTTTACGGGACAGGGCTTCTCGGAGCAATCAGCCCCAGCATTTT CASSLRDRASRSNQPQHF
TRBJ2-1 TRBV29-1 TRBD2 few 13 TGCAGCGTTGGGGGTGGGGGGGACAATGAGCAGTTCTTC CSVGGGGDNEQFF
TRBJ2-3 TRBV7-2 TRBD2 . 17 TGTGCCAGCAGCTTAGCGACTAGCGGGTGGGGGTGGGATACGCAGTATTTT CASSLATSGWGWDTQYF
TRBJ2-1 TRBV14 . . 16 TGTGCCAGCAGCCAAGGGACAGAGGGCTGGTACAATGAGCAGTTCTTC CASSQGTEGWYNEQFF
TRBJ1-2 TRBV10-3 TRBD1 . 14 TGTGCCATCAGGGGACAGGGCGGGGGCTATGGCTACACCTTC CAIRGQGGGYGYTF
TRBJ1-1 TRBV6-6 TRBD1 . 14 TGTGCCAGCAGTTACTCGAGGGACAGGGGGAGAGCTTTCTTT CASSYSRDRGRAFF
TRBJ2-7 TRBV12-3/TRBV12-4 . few 14 TGTGCCAGCAGTTGGGGAGGGGGAACCTACGAGCAGTACTTC CASSWGGGTYEQYF
TRBJ2-3 TRBV7-9 TRBD1 . 14 TGTGCCAGCAGTGTGCAGGGGGCGGGAGATACGCAGTATTTT CASSVQGAGDTQYF
TRBJ2-7 TRBV2 . . 14 TGTGCCAGCAGTGAACGGCCGGGGGACTACGAGCAGTACTTC CASSERPGDYEQYF
TRBJ2-5 TRBV9 . . 15 TGTGCCAGCAGCCAGAGTGGTTGGGGGCGGGAGACCCAGTACTTC CASSQSGWGRETQYF
TRBJ2-4 TRBV20-1 . few 11 TGCAGTGCGGGGCAATCGGACATTCAGTACTTC CSAGQSDIQYF
TRBJ2-3 TRBV29-1 TRBD2 many 17 TGCAGCGTTGAAGAATATGGACTAGCGGGAGGGACAGATACGCAGTATTTT CSVEEYGLAGGTDTQYF
TRBJ2-3 TRBV6-5 TRBD2 once 15 TGTGCCAGCAGTTACGGTAGCGGGGAAACAGATACGCAGTATTTT CASSYGSGETDTQYF
TRBJ2-7 TRBV13 . . 12 TGTGCCAGCAGCTTAGCAGGACACGAGCAGTACTTC CASSLAGHEQYF
TRBJ1-2 TRBV10-3 . few 15 TGTGCCATCAGTGGCCAACAGGGAGCCCTATATGGCTACACCTTC CAISGQQGALYGYTF
TRBJ2-5 TRBV7-3 TRBD2 . 16 TGTGCCAGCAGCTTCGGACTAGCGGGGGCCGAAGAGACCCAGTACTTC CASSFGLAGAEETQYF
TRBJ2-7 TRBV7-2 TRBD1 few 15 TGTGCCAGCAGCCCCCGAGGGACAGGGTCCTACGAGCAGTACTTC CASSPRGTGSYEQYF
TRBJ2-5 TRBV4-1 . . 17 TGCGCCAGCAGCCAGGCAGATTTGGGAGGCGGACAAGAGACCCAGTACTTC CASSQADLGGGQETQYF
TRBJ2-3 TRBV5-6 . . 13 TGTGCCAGCGGGTCTCGGAACACAGATACGCAGTATTTT CASGSRNTDTQYF
TRBJ1-6 TRBV4-1 TRBD1 . 15 TGCGCCAGCAGCTGGGGACAGGGCGTTAATTCACCCCTCCACTTT CASSWGQGVNSPLHF
TRBJ1-2 TRBV13 TRBD1 . 16 TGTGCCAGCAGCCTTAGGGCAGGGGGCGCTAACTATGGCTACACCTTC CASSLRAGGANYGYTF
TRBJ2-5 TRBV9 TRBD2 few 13 TGTGCCAGCAGCGTCGGGGGGTGGGAGACCCAGTACTTC CASSVGGWETQYF
TRBJ2-3 TRBV20-1 . few 13 TGCAGTCTGAGGTCCCTGGGCACAGATACGCAGTATTTT CSLRSLGTDTQYF
TRBJ1-1 TRBV12-3/TRBV12-4 . . 13 TGTGCCAGCAGTTTTACCCTCGACACTGAAGCTTTCTTT CASSFTLDTEAFF
TRBJ1-2 TRBV6-2/TRBV6-3 . . 15 TGTGCCAGCAGTTACAGCAAGAGAATAAACTATGGCTACACCTTC CASSYSKRINYGYTF
TRBJ1-2 TRBV5-1 . . 13 TGCGCCAGCAGCTTGTGGCAGGGGTATGGCTACACCTTC CASSLWQGYGYTF
TRBJ2-4 TRBV24-1 . . 14 TGTGCCACCAGTCCTGCAGGGGCGTCGAACATTCAGTACTTC CATSPAGASNIQYF
TRBJ2-1 TRBV7-3 . few 16 TGTGCCAGCAGCCGGACCGAGGGTCGCGCCCACAATGAGCAGTTCTTC CASSRTEGRAHNEQFF
TRBJ1-1 TRBV11-2 . . 12 TGTGCCAGCAGCCTTTTTCGGGCTGAAGCTTTCTTT CASSLFRAEAFF
TRBJ2-3 TRBV20-1 . few 12 TGCAGTGCTAGAGTACAGGCAAATACGCAGTATTTT CSARVQANTQYF
TRBJ2-3 TRBV5-1 . many 15 TGCGCCAGCAGCTTGGGGCAGGGGGGCGCAGATACGCAGTATTTT CASSLGQGGADTQYF
TRBJ1-5 TRBV6-1 . . 11 TGTGCCAGTTGTAGCAATCAGCCCCAGCATTTT CASCSNQPQHF
TRBJ1-6 TRBV21-1 . . 15 TGTGCCAGCACCCTGAGAGCAGCCTATAATTCACCCCTCCACTTT CASTLRAAYNSPLHF
TRBJ2-6 TRBV2 TRBD1 . 21 TGTGCCAGCAGTCCCAAATACAGCTCGACAGGGGGCGCGGCTGGGGCCAACGTCCTGACTTTC CASSPKYSSTGGAAGANVLTF
TRBJ1-5 TRBV12-3/TRBV12-4 TRBD1 few 14 TGTGCCAGCAGCGCAACAGGGGGCTCTCAGCCCCAGCATTTT CASSATGGSQPQHF
TRBJ2-2 TRBV2 . . 15 TGTGCCAGCAGCAGAGACTTCACCTACACCGGGGAGCTGTTTTTT CASSRDFTYTGELFF
TRBJ1-1 TRBV3-1 . . 14 TGTGCCAGCAGCCCCCTTGGGGTGAACACTGAGGCTTTCTTT CASSPLGVNTEAFF
TRBJ2-7 TRBV7-3 TRBD2 . 19 TGTGCCAGCAGCTTAACAGGGACTAGCGGGGGCGCCAACATCTACGAGCAGTACTTC CASSLTGTSGGANIYEQYF
TRBJ1-5 TRBV9 . . 10 TGTGCCAGCAGCCGGGGGCCCCAGCATTTT CASSRGPQHF
TRBJ1-4 TRBV7-9 . . 15 TGTGCCAGCAGCTTAGCTTTCACAGAAAATGAAAAACTGTTTTTT CASSLAFTENEKLFF
TRBJ2-3 TRBV24-1 TRBD2 . 19 TGTGCCATCTCCCGGAGCGGGGGGTCGAGACTCGAAGACACAGATACGCAGTATTTT CAISRSGGSRLEDTDTQYF
TRBJ2-1 TRBV5-1 TRBD1 . 15 TGCGCCAGCAGCTCATCCGGGACAGGACACAATGAGCAGTTCTTC CASSSSGTGHNEQFF
TRBJ2-1 TRBV6-2/TRBV6-3 . few 17 TGTGCCAGCAGTTACGGGTATAGGAACCGGGCCTACAATGAGCAGTTCTTC CASSYGYRNRAYNEQFF
TRBJ1-2 TRBV13 TRBD1 . 17 TGTGCCAGCAGCTCCGAACTAACCAGGGGGCGTCGTTATGGCTACACCTTC CASSSELTRGRRYGYTF
TRBJ1-4 TRBV25-1 . . 14 TGTGCCAGCAGTGAATCAGGGCTTGATGAAAAACTGTTTTTT CASSESGLDEKLFF
TRBJ2-1 TRBV18 TRBD1 few 12 TGTGCCAGCTCAAAAACAGGGGCTGAGCAGTTCTTC CASSKTGAEQFF
TRBJ2-5 TRBV7-8 . few 15 TGTGCCAGCAGCTTAGAAGTGACTTTAGCAGAGACCCAGTACTTC CASSLEVTLAETQYF
TRBJ2-3 TRBV10-3 . many 15 TGTGCCATCAGTGAACCTACTACTAGCACAGATACGCAGTATTTT CAISEPTTSTDTQYF
TRBJ2-5 TRBV20-1 TRBD2 . 14 TGCAGTGCTCTCATAGGCGGGGGTAGAGAGACCCAGTACTTC CSALIGGGRETQYF
TRBJ2-5 TRBV7-9 TRBD2 . 18 TGTGCCAGCTTATCTCGCGCGGGGGGCCTGGTGTGGAAAGAGACCCAGTACTTC CASLSRAGGLVWKETQYF